This TCR beta chain was observed in a study of blood T cell repertoires in COVID-19 (dated by TCRdb to the early 2020s). As for the study more broadly: The collaborator samples originated in the United States, Italy and Spain and spanned the acute and convalescent phases of COVID-19. The material from the prospective study consisted of cDNA or gDNA derived from T cells, B-cell-depleted T cells, or PBMCs. Subjects who had been exposed to COVID-19, were actively infected with it, or had recovered from it provided the deeply sampled blood TCRbeta repertoires that made up the dataset. A freely available public database, intended as a resource for researchers studying the immune response to SARS-CoV-2, is where the repertoires were released. Samples were obtained from the ongoing ImmuneRACE study (first 160 participants) and from over 1,000 subjects provided by 6 global collaborators. The sample metadata nearly always contained a de-identified subject ID, COVID-19 status, age in years and sex. HLA class I and class II types, where available, came from metadata supplied by the sample provider rather than from assay-based typing.

A note on this clone: No cognate antigen has been identified for it. No base-level quality is on record; no much larger clone is a single base apart.

TCRbeta CDR3 regions were amplified from genomic DNA using the immunoSEQ Assay, a bias-controlled multiplex PCR. The authors' analysis ran thus. The number of nucleated cells in each sample was estimated from the amplification of reference gene primers within the assay. To quantify the absolute abundance of each unique TCRbeta CDR3 rearrangement, sequence reads were collapsed and filtered. Productive Simpson clonality was computed per sample as the square root of Simpson's diversity index over productive rearrangements. The table was pulled from immuneACCESS by TCRdb, which kept in-frame rearrangements only. Such tables lose some clones; where checked, under half of the loss comes from unresolved V genes, and the rest has no known cause. V, J and clone size derive from that table, while D and trimming were established from the DNA sequence. The sample yields about 250,000 clones; 75% to 95% were counted once. The ten top clones hold over 1.5% of the sample.

After removal of 0 bases from V and 5 bases from J, the junction retains 12 bases not matched to a gene. The CDR1 and CDR2 encoded by the germline V gene are MGHRA and YSYEKL. Taken from cysteine to phenylalanine, the CDR3 has 18 residues. This entry keeps only the CDR3 DNA: 54 bases, framed from base 1. Findings and caveats that apply to the study as a whole: The quantity of clinical and demographic metadata differed by source and by participant and was supplied without curation.

Participants in the prospective study were aged about 18 to 89 years, lived in more than 20 United States geographic areas, and enrolled through a virtual design. To assign participants to cohorts, the prospective study relied on clinical history that participants themselves reported in a screening survey and a study questionnaire. Recovered participants in ImmuneRACE Cohort 3 were defined as having two consecutive negative NP/OP PCR tests, clearance from a healthcare professional, or resolution of symptoms. In the prospective study, mobile phlebotomists collected whole blood, serum and a nasopharyngeal or oropharyngeal swab from each participant. Prospective study participants could optionally give additional blood draws and questionnaires over an approximately two-month period. Before DNA extraction, prospective study blood samples were shipped either frozen or at room temperature.

Recombination connected TRBV4-1 to TRBJ2-3; the central 9 bases match TRBD2. The specimen was PBMCs or T cells enriched from blood (not recorded which). The receptor comes from a woman aged 18-35 years who had recovered from COVID-19. This receptor has the CDR3 CASSQDPSLAGRGDTQYF. The nucleotides read TGCGCCAGCAGCCAAGACCCTTCCCTAGCGGGACGAGGAGATACGCAGTATTTT.